This T cell receptor beta chain was profiled in a study of response to subunit inactivated influenza vaccine. Using its own MiXCR run on the RT-PCR reads, TCRdb lists one record per CDR3 protein. The table has 170,000 or so distinct CDR3 sequences, over 8.5% seen once. This clonotype was observed a few times. The CDR3 has 15 residues. V was shortened by 0 bases and J by 3 bases, with 9 bases between the two germline ends. Germline V lookup: CDR1 MNHNS, CDR2 SASEGT. The sample here was CD8+ T cells sorted from PBMCs, taken 23 months after vaccination. The J gene is TRBJ2-1, the V gene TRBV6-1, with a possible D match to TRBD2 (5 bases). This receptor was obtained from a man between 50 and 75 years old who received an inactivated influenza vaccine. Here the CDR3 DNA reads TGTGCCAGCAGTGAAGCCCCGGGGAACTACAATGAGCAGTTCTTC. It is translated as CASSEAPGNYNEQFF.